This T cell receptor beta chain came from a study of cytomegalovirus exposure and HLA in healthy donors. Findings and limits, study-wide: Associated with cytomegalovirus, according to the listing, were fewer than 200 TCR beta chains.

Unmatched junction bases numbered 7, after V lost 6 bases and J lost 3 bases. This CDR3 region has 15 residues. Germline assignment: CDR1 MNHEY and CDR2 SMNVEV (reference sequence). Sequenced by immunoSEQ multiplex PCR; TCRdb stores in-frame clones only, minus some. The table shows roughly 65,000 clones, with about 92% occurring only once. Notes on this clone: The antigen remains undetermined.

The sequence was obtained from a man aged 18 to 30 in good health and CMV-seropositive. The chain recombines TRBV27 with TRBJ2-3; 9 bases map to TRBD2. The material sequenced was PBMCs. DNA for the CDR3: TGTGCCAGCAGAAGGGCGGGAGGGGGGACAGATACGCAGTATTTT. It codes for CASRRAGGGTDTQYF.